The 24 T cell receptor beta chains below all came from one sample that was sequenced in a study of memory CD4+ T cells and cytomegalovirus serostatus. Single viable CD3+CD4+CD8-CD45RO+ cells were sorted as the memory CD4+ T cells. The method was immunoSEQ multiplex PCR; TCRdb's version includes in-frame clones alone and lacks a portion of them. The sample shows 50,000 to 65,000 clones, around 78% of them seen only once. Source material: memory CD4+ T cells from blood. These receptor sequences come from an adult in good health and CMV-seronegative.

This clone was seen only once. The chain uses TRBV7-9 and TRBJ2-5; possibly TRBD2 for D (5 bases). CDR1 and CDR2 from the germline V gene are SEHNR and FQNEAQ (reference sequence). The CDR3 extends over 15 amino acids. Trimming removed 5 bases from V and 1 base from J, with 14 bases in between. The CDR3 loop is CASSEMGGLQETQYF. In nucleotides, the CDR3 is TGTGCCAGCAGCGAGATGGGCGGGCTCCAAGAGACCCAGTACTTC.

This clone was counted a single time. The V gene is TRBV4-1, the J gene TRBJ1-1; 9 bases agree with TRBD1. CDR3 length equals 15 residues. Losses at the gene ends were 3 bases for V and 3 bases for J; bases not matched to a gene: 5. Germline CDR1 reads MGHRA; CDR2 reads YSYEKL. CDR3: CASSQGDRDYTEAFF. The CDR3 bases are TGCGCCAGCAGCCAGGGGGACAGGGATTACACTGAAGCTTTCTTT.

The chain recombines TRBV11-3 with TRBJ2-3; D not certain. The V and J ends lost 5 bases and 4 bases respectively, with 13 bases between them. CDR1 is SGHNT and CDR2 is YENEEA in the germline V gene. CDR3 length equals 14 residues. CDR3: CASSPTGFPDTQYF. The CDR3 coding sequence is TGTGCCAGCAGCCCAACTGGTTTCCCAGATACGCAGTATTTT.

The chain couples TRBV2 to TRBJ1-5; D gene unclear. The CDR3 contains 14 residues. Trimming pared 2 bases from V and 0 bases from J, leaving 5 bases between. Germline V gene data show CDR1 as SNHLY and CDR2 as FYNNEI. DNA of the CDR3: TGTGCCAGCAGTGAAAGGGTTAGCAATCAGCCCCAGCATTTT. Translating gives CASSERVSNQPQHF.

The chain carries TRBV5-1 and TRBJ2-2; possible D gene TRBD1, 6 bases. This CDR3 spans 14 amino acids. The germline V gene has CDR1 SGHRS and CDR2 YFSETQ. V was clipped by 3 bases and J by 1 base, with 7 bases between them. The CDR3 here is CASSSTGNTGELFF. The DNA for the CDR3 is TGCGCCAGCAGCTCGACAGGGAACACCGGGGAGCTGTTTTTT.

The chain employs TRBV10-2 and TRBJ2-5, with 8 bases matching TRBD2. The trim removed 0 bases at V and 4 bases at J, leaving 13 bases unmatched. Germline CDR1 reads WSHSY; CDR2 reads SAAADI. CDR3 length equals 18 residues. This CDR3 is CASSESFSILAGGETQYF. The CDR3 DNA is TGCGCCAGCAGTGAGTCGTTCTCGATTCTAGCGGGCGGAGAGACCCAGTACTTC.

The gene calls are TRBV5-6 and TRBJ1-2; D gene uncertain. The CDR3 extends over 14 amino acids. The V gene's germline CDR1 is SGHDT and CDR2 YYEEEE. Trimming left V 3 bases short and J 2 bases short, with 11 bases between. CDR3 in DNA: TGTGCCAGCAGCTGGACTGTAGAGAACTATGGCTACACCTTC. Protein sequence: CASSWTVENYGYTF.

V is TRBV11-2 and J is TRBJ2-1; D perhaps matches TRBD2 (6 bases). Trimming pared 4 bases from V and 0 bases from J, leaving 13 bases between. Germline V CDR1 and CDR2: SGHAT, FQNNGV. The CDR3 length is 16 residues. CDR3 sequence (DNA): TGTGCCAGCAGCTCCGGGGGTAAGAGCTCCTACAATGAGCAGTTCTTC. This sequence encodes CASSSGGKSSYNEQFF. The full variable domain, with the rest looked up from reference TRBV11-2 and TRBJ2-1, is EAGVAQSPRYKIIEKRQSVAFWCNPISGHATLYWYQQILGQGPKLLIQFQNNGVVDDSQLPKDRFSAERLKGVDSTLKIQPAKLEDSAVYLCASSSGGKSSYNEQFFGPGTRLTVL.

The CDR3 DNA is TGTGCCAGCAGCCGCGACCCGCCCGGGGCAGGAGATACGCAGTATTTT. It is translated as CASSRDPPGAGDTQYF. V usage is TRBV7-2 and J usage is TRBJ2-3; D assignment may be TRBD1 or TRBD2 (5 bases each). This CDR3 region has 16 residues. The V end lost 5 bases, the J end lost 5 bases, and 20 bases lay between the germline ends. Germline V gene sequence: CDR1 SGHTA, CDR2 FQGNSA.

The chain employs TRBV30 and TRBJ1-5, with a weak D call TRBD1 (5 bases). Trimming cost V 3 bases and J 0 bases, with 12 bases left between them. The germline CDR1 and CDR2 sequences are GTSNPN and SVGIG (reference sequence). This CDR3 has 15 residues. This chain's CDR3 is CAWRRGVDSNQPQHF. CDR3 coding DNA: TGTGCCTGGAGACGGGGGGTCGATAGCAATCAGCCCCAGCATTTT.

This chain connects TRBV7-2 to TRBJ2-7; no firm D call. Germline assignment: CDR1 SGHTA and CDR2 FQGNSA. The CDR3 consists of 14 residues. Trimming shortened V by 1 base and J by 2 bases, and 9 bases separated the two germline ends. Here the CDR3 DNA reads TGTGCCAGCAGCTTAGGAAACGGTGCCTACGAGCAGTACTTC. Protein product: CASSLGNGAYEQYF.

The chain carries TRBV5-4 and TRBJ2-1, with 9 bases aligning to TRBD2. The V gene end was trimmed by 0 bases and the J gene end by 7 bases; junction bases not matched to a gene: 5. From germline, CDR1 is SGHNT and CDR2 YYREEE (reference sequence). The CDR3 is 15 amino acids. CDR3 in DNA: TGTGCCAGCAGCTTGGGGCGGGGGGGCCTTAATGAGCAGTTCTTC. Encoded protein: CASSLGRGGLNEQFF.

V usage is TRBV5-8 and J usage is TRBJ1-1; D not certain. Germline V gives CDR1 SGHTS, CDR2 YDEGEE. The V and J ends lost 3 bases and 1 base respectively, with 13 bases between them. The CDR3 consists of 15 residues. The CDR3 coding sequence is TGTGCCAGCAGCTGGACCTACAAGAAGAACACTGAAGCTTTCTTT. Translated, it gives CASSWTYKKNTEAFF. The full variable domain, with the rest looked up from reference TRBV5-8 and TRBJ1-1, is EAGVTQSPTHLIKTRGQQATLRCSPISGHTSVYWYQQALGLGLQFLLWYDEGEERNRGNFPPRFSGRQFPNYSSELNVNALELEDSALYLCASSWTYKKNTEAFFGQGTRLTVV.

The gene calls are TRBV5-1 and TRBJ1-3; D remains ambiguous. V lost 0 bases and J lost 0, with 7 bases in between. Germline V CDR1 and CDR2: SGHRS, YFSETQ. The CDR3 has 15 residues. Here the CDR3 reads CASSLDGSSGNTIYF. The CDR3 bases are TGCGCCAGCAGCTTGGACGGCTCCTCTGGAAACACCATATATTTT.

The rearrangement uses TRBV7-2 and TRBJ2-2; D unresolved. CDR1 and CDR2 (germline): SGHTA, FQGNSA. The V end was cut by 2 bases, the J end by 7 bases, with 14 bases between. CDR3 length equals 15 residues. The CDR3 bases are TGTGCCAGCAGCTTAATTGGGCCCGGGTTCGGGGAGCTGTTTTTT. It yields the protein CASSLIGPGFGELFF.

V and J are TRBV5-1 and TRBJ2-3, with 7 bases matching TRBD1. Germline CDR1 SGHRS, CDR2 YFSETQ. The length of the CDR3 is 16 residues. V was pared by 1 base and J by 1 base, with 6 bases of the junction left unmatched. The CDR3, as DNA: TGCGCCAGCAGCTTGTCCCTTGGACAGGGCACAGATACGCAGTATTTT. Its protein product is CASSLSLGQGTDTQYF. Combining the CDR3 with reference TRBV5-1 and TRBJ2-3 gives the whole variable domain KAGVTQTPRYLIKTRGQQVTLSCSPISGHRSVSWYQQTPGQGLQFLFEYFSETQRNKGNFPGRFSGRQFSNSRSEMNVSTLELGDSALYLCASSLSLGQGTDTQYFGPGTRLTVL.

V usage is TRBV19 and J usage is TRBJ1-2, with D maybe TRBD1 (6 bases). V lost 3 bases, J lost 10 bases, and 18 bases lay in between. CDR1 is LNHDA and CDR2 is SQIVND in the germline V gene (reference sequence). The CDR3 totals 14 residues. CDR3 bases: TGTGCCAGTAGTATCGTGTCCGGGGGCGCCGACTACACCTTC. As protein: CASSIVSGGADYTF.

J is TRBJ2-5 and V is TRBV29-1, with unresolved D. The CDR3 loop spans 11 amino acids. V was shortened by 4 bases and J by 2 bases, with 5 bases between the two germline ends. The germline CDR1 and CDR2 sequences are SQVTM and ANQGSEA. The CDR3: CSVGRQETQYF. The CDR3 DNA sequence: TGCAGCGTTGGCAGACAAGAGACCCAGTACTTC.

There are a few counts of this clone. This rearrangement joins TRBV9 to TRBJ1-6; possibly TRBD1 for D (6 bases). Germline V CDR1 and CDR2: SGDLS, YYNGEE. Trimming cost V 3 bases and J 10 bases, with 17 bases left between them. There are 15 residues in the CDR3. The CDR3 nucleotides read TGTGCCAGCAGCGGAGGACAGCAGAGGTGGTCACCCCTCCACTTT. Translating gives CASSGGQQRWSPLHF.

The CDR3 region is CASSLDWGLAGGPTYEQYF. The CDR3, as DNA: TGTGCCAGCAGCTTAGATTGGGGACTAGCGGGGGGCCCAACCTACGAGCAGTACTTC. V and J are TRBV11-2 and TRBJ2-7, with 15 bases fitting TRBD2. CDR1 and CDR2 from the germline V gene are SGHAT and FQNNGV. The CDR3 has 19 residues. The junction had 8 bases not matched to a gene; V was cut back by 0 bases and J by 2 bases.

The chain is built from TRBV6-6 and TRBJ2-7; D could derive from TRBD1 or TRBD2 (5 bases each). CDR1 and CDR2 from the germline V gene are MNHNY and SVGAGI (reference sequence). V shed 5 bases and J shed 2 bases, with 13 bases lying between them. This CDR3 contains 14 residues. CDR3 nucleotides: TGTGCCAGCAGTCGGGGCCGCCAGACCTACGAGCAGTACTTC. The encoded protein is CASSRGRQTYEQYF.

The rearrangement links TRBV2 to TRBJ1-5; a weak D match, TRBD1 (6 bases). CDR3 length equals 14 residues. The V gene's germline CDR1 is SNHLY and CDR2 FYNNEI. V was trimmed by 3 bases and J by 3 bases, leaving 9 bases between them. As DNA, the CDR3 is TGTGCCAGCAGTGAGAGACAGGCCAATCAGCCCCAGCATTTT. Translating gives CASSERQANQPQHF.

The V and J genes are TRBV29-1 and TRBJ2-1; D not resolved. The V end was cut by 7 bases, the J end by 4 bases, with 5 bases between. Germline CDR1 is SQVTM and CDR2 is ANQGSEA. There are 10 residues in the CDR3. The CDR3 DNA reads as TGCAGCGCCAGGTACAATGAGCAGTTCTTC. It encodes CSARYNEQFF.

The chain carries TRBV7-8 and TRBJ1-2; a weak D match, TRBD1 (6 bases). The germline V gene has CDR1 SGHVS and CDR2 FQNEAQ. Trimming took 5 bases from V and 8 from J, leaving 18 bases between them. This CDR3 is 14 amino acids long. CDR3 sequence (DNA): TGTGCCAGCAGCCCAACTACAGGGCCCGAAGGCTACACCTTC. It specifies CASSPTTGPEGYTF.